This section outlines one T cell receptor beta chain sequence together with its context. A much larger clone is a single base away; this may be a read error. TCRdb reanalysed the 5' RACE reads using MiXCR and keeps one entry per CDR3 protein. The sample includes around 79,000 distinct CDR3 sequences, more than 5% of them seen just once. The source of the sample is a study of T cells of healthy individuals. Germline CDR1 and CDR2: SGHRS and YFSETQ. CDR3 length: 15 amino acids. V was trimmed by 4 bases and J by 6 bases, leaving 17 bases between them. This receptor was taken from a female donor in good health. The chain employs TRBV5-1 and TRBJ2-1; D not certain. The chain's CDR3 is CASSTVDGRCNEQFF. CDR3 DNA: TGCGCCAGCAGCACCGTGGACGGACGATGCAATGAGCAGTTCTTC.